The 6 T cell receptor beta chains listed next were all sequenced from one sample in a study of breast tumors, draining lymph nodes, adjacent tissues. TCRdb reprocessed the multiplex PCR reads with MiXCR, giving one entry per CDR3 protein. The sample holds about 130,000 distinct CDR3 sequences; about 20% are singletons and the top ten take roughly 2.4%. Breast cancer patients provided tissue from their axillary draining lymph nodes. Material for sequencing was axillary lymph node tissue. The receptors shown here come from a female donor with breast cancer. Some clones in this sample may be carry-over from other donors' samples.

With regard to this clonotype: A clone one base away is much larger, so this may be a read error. The CDR3 DNA follows: TGTGCCAGCAGTTACCCCGGGGAGACCCAGCACTTC. Translated: CASSYPGETQHF. The chain is built from TRBV6-5 and TRBJ2-5; tentative D call: TRBD2 (5 bases). The germline V gene encodes CDR1 MNHEY and CDR2 SVGAGI. The CDR3 length is 12 residues.

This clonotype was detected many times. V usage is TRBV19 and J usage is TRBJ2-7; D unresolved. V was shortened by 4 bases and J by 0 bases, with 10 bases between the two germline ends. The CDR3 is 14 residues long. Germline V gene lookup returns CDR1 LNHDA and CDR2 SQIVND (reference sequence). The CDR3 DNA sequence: TGTGCCAGTAGTAACGGGCGAGGCTCCTACGAGCAGTACTTC. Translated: CASSNGRGSYEQYF.

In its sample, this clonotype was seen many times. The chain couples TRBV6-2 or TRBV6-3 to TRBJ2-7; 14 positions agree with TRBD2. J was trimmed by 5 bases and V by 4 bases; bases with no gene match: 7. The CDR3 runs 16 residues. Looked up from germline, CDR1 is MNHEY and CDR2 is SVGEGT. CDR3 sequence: CASSLTWGLAGDEQYF. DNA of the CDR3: TGTGCCAGCAGTTTAACCTGGGGACTAGCGGGAGACGAGCAGTACTTC.

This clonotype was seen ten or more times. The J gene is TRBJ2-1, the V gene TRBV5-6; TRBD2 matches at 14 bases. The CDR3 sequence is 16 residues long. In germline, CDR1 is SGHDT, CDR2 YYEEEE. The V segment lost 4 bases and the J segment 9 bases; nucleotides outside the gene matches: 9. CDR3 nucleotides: TGTGCCAGCAGCGAGGGACTAGCGGGAGATTGGGGTGAGCAGTTCTTC. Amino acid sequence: CASSEGLAGDWGEQFF.

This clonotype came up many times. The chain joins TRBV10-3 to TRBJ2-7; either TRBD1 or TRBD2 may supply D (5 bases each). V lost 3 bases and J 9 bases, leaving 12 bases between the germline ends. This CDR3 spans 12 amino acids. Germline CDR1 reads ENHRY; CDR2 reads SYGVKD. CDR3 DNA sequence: TGTGCCATCAGTGACGAGGGGAACTGGCAGTACTTC. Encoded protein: CAISDEGNWQYF.

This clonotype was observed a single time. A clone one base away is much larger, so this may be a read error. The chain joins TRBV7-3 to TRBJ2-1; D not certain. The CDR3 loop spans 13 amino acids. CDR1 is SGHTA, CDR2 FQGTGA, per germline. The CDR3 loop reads CASGLELNNEQFF. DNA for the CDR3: TGTGCCAGCGGCTTAGAGCTGAACAATGAGCAGTTCTTC.